A single sample gave rise to the 26 T cell receptor beta chains below, sequenced in a study of regulatory T cells in long-lasting Graves disease. Construction of the TCR beta libraries employed iRepertoire HTBI primers in conjunction with Arm-PCR of CDR3 regions. MiXCR, applied by TCRdb to the multiplex PCR reads, yields one record per CDR3 protein. The top ten clones hold roughly 23% of a sample with roughly 420,000 distinct CDR3 sequences, roughly 15% of them seen once. Noted time point: newly diagnosed GD, antithyroid drugs for less than 3 months. Construction of the TCR library relied on RNA isolated from PBMCs. This same sample was also part of a study on T cells in Graves' hyperthyroidism and ophthalmopathy.

The material was peripheral blood mononuclear cells (PBMCs), obtained at new diagnosis, from a patient treated with antithyroid drugs. These TCRs come from a woman younger than 35 with Graves disease.

The gene calls are TRBV28 and TRBJ2-1, with 7 bases that match TRBD2. With V trimmed by 6 bases and J by 0 bases, 11 bases remained unmatched. CDR1 and CDR2 (germline): MDHEN, SYDVKM. The CDR3 contains 17 residues. CDR3 DNA sequence: TGTGCCAGCAGAAAGACGTGGAGCGGGATCTCCTACAATGAGCAGTTCTTC. Protein sequence: CASRKTWSGISYNEQFF.

The chain links TRBV5-5 to TRBJ1-2; TRBD1 is a possible D gene (5 bases). This CDR3 is built from 14 residues. The V end was cut by 3 bases, the J end by 3 bases, with 12 bases between. Germline V gene lookup returns CDR1 SGHKS and CDR2 YYEKEE (reference sequence). The CDR3 region has the DNA TGTGCCAGCAGCTCCGGGGCGTTGGACTATGGCTACACCTTC. Translation gives CASSSGALDYGYTF. Looking up the rest from reference TRBV5-5 and TRBJ1-2 gives the full variable domain: DAGVTQSPTHLIKTRGQQVTLRCSPISGHKSVSWYQQVLGQGPQFIFQYYEKEERGRGNFPDRFSARQFPNYSSELNVNALLLGDSALYLCASSSGALDYGYTFGSGTRLTVV.

This clonotype has ten or more counts. The chain uses TRBV14 and TRBJ2-1, with TRBD1 matching 7 bases. Trimming removed 1 base from V and 9 bases from J; junction bases left unmatched: 6. CDR1 and CDR2 (germline): SGHDN, FVKESK. The CDR3 runs to 14 residues. This chain's CDR3 is CASSQARQGGEQFF. The CDR3 DNA reads as TGTGCCAGCAGCCAAGCCCGACAGGGCGGTGAGCAGTTCTTC.

In this sample, this clonotype turned up a few times. This chain uses TRBV7-9 with TRBJ1-2; no clear D gene. V dropped 8 bases and J dropped 3 bases, with 13 bases sitting between them. The CDR3 length is 13 residues. CDR1 is SEHNR and CDR2 is FQNEAQ in the germline V gene (reference sequence). CDR3 coding DNA: TGTGCCAGCGCTGATCGGGAGGACTATGGCTACACCTTC. Translated: CASADREDYGYTF.

This clonotype was counted many times. The rearrangement joins TRBV28 to TRBJ2-7; 7 bases match TRBD2. This CDR3 has 14 amino acids. After removal of 5 bases from V and 0 bases from J, the junction contained 4 bases not matched to a gene. CDR1 is MDHEN, CDR2 SYDVKM, per germline. The DNA for the CDR3 is TGTGCCAGCAGTACCGGACTAGTCTCCTACGAGCAGTACTTC. Its protein product is CASSTGLVSYEQYF.

J is TRBJ2-7 and V is TRBV5-1; the match to TRBD2 covers 13 bases. CDR3 length equals 18 residues. In germline, CDR1 is SGHRS, CDR2 YFSETQ. J was trimmed by 4 bases and V by 4 bases; bases with no gene match: 14. The CDR3 sequence: CASSPGTSGKQPTYEQYF. As DNA, the CDR3 is TGCGCCAGCAGCCCCGGGACTAGCGGGAAACAGCCAACTTACGAGCAGTACTTC. The variable domain in full, with the rest retrieved from reference TRBV5-1 and TRBJ2-7, is KAGVTQTPRYLIKTRGQQVTLSCSPISGHRSVSWYQQTPGQGLQFLFEYFSETQRNKGNFPGRFSGRQFSNSRSEMNVSTLELGDSALYLCASSPGTSGKQPTYEQYFGPGTRLTVT.

CDR3 amino acids: CATSNRSGQVPDTQYF. In DNA, the CDR3 is TGTGCCACCAGCAACCGAAGCGGACAGGTACCAGATACGCAGTATTTT. The chain links TRBV15 to TRBJ2-3; 7 positions match TRBD1. The trim removed 4 bases at V and 4 bases at J, leaving 11 bases unmatched. CDR3 size: 16 residues. Looked up from germline, CDR1 is LNHNV and CDR2 is YYDKDF (reference sequence).

This clonotype has a count of ten or more. The chain joins TRBV2 to TRBJ1-1, with no clear D. Germline CDR1 and CDR2: SNHLY and FYNNEI. This CDR3 spans 14 amino acids. Trimming shortened V by 2 bases and J by 5 bases, and 12 bases separated the two germline ends. The CDR3 coding sequence is TGTGCCAGCAGTGAACACGGGAGGGCTACTGAAGCTTTCTTT. Residues: CASSEHGRATEAFF. Complete variable domain (other parts from reference TRBV2 and TRBJ1-1): EPEVTQTPSHQVTQMGQEVILRCVPISNHLYFYWYRQILGQKVEFLVSFYNNEISEKSEIFDDQFSVERPDGSNFTLKIRSTKLEDSAMYFCASSEHGRATEAFFGQGTRLTVV.

The rearrangement joins TRBV5-1 to TRBJ1-2, with a tentative D call TRBD1 (6 bases). This CDR3 comprises 15 residues. Germline assignment: CDR1 SGHRS and CDR2 YFSETQ. Trimming cost V 4 bases and J 2 bases, with 15 bases left between them. CDR3 in amino acids: CASSQRQDTNYGYTF. CDR3 DNA sequence: TGCGCCAGCAGCCAAAGACAGGATACAAACTATGGCTACACCTTC.

This clonotype was seen ten or more times. V gene TRBV5-1 combines with J gene TRBJ1-2; D not certain. Germline lookup yields CDR1 SGHRS and CDR2 YFSETQ. Deletions cut 5 bases from V and 0 bases from J, with 23 bases between. The CDR3 spans 18 residues. CDR3 region: CASRKGIFDVETNYGYTF. The CDR3 DNA is TGCGCCAGCAGAAAAGGGATCTTTGATGTGGAGACTAACTATGGCTACACCTTC.

This clonotype was counted only a few times. The chain couples TRBV20-1 to TRBJ2-1, with TRBD2 matching 12 bases. Germline CDR1 reads DFQATT; CDR2 reads SNEGSKA (reference sequence). Trimming cost V 6 bases and J 2 bases; bases outside gene matches: 8. The CDR3 covers 16 residues. The CDR3 region has the DNA TGCAGTGCCCCTAGCGGGAGGGGGGGAACCTACAATGAGCAGTTCTTC. Its protein is CSAPSGRGGTYNEQFF.

The rearrangement links TRBV15 to TRBJ2-1; tentative D call: TRBD2 (5 bases). This CDR3 is built from 15 residues. Germline V lookup: CDR1 LNHNV, CDR2 YYDKDF (reference sequence). Between the trimmed V and J ends, which lost 4 bases and 0 bases, there was a span of 10 bases. Written as DNA, the CDR3 is TGTGCCACCAGCACGGGATTGAGCTCCTACAATGAGCAGTTCTTC. Protein product: CATSTGLSSYNEQFF.

To note about this clonotype: This clone may be a read error of a much larger clone one base away. The rearrangement links TRBV2 to TRBJ2-1, with D possibly being TRBD2 (5 bases). CDR1 is SNHLY and CDR2 is FYNNEI in the germline V gene. CDR3 length: 14 amino acids. Trimming took off 6 bases at V and 4 bases at J, with 13 bases between the two ends. CDR3 coding DNA: TGTGCCAGCAGGGACTTCCGGGCTTACAATGAGCAGTTCTTC. This encodes CASRDFRAYNEQFF. Looking up the rest from reference TRBV2 and TRBJ2-1 gives the full variable domain: EPEVTQTPSHQVTQMGQEVILRCVPISNHLYFYWYRQILGQKVEFLVSFYNNEISEKSEIFDDQFSVERPDGSNFTLKIRSTKLEDSAMYFCASRDFRAYNEQFFGPGTRLTVL.

This clonotype has more than one count but fewer than ten. The V and J genes are TRBV12-3 or TRBV12-4 and TRBJ2-3; D gene uncertain. CDR3 length: 14 amino acids. The V end lost 2 bases, the J end lost 6 bases, and 12 bases lay between the germline ends. The CDR3 DNA follows: TGTGCCAGCAGTTTAAGTGGCACAAGGGATACGCAGTATTTT. This translates into CASSLSGTRDTQYF.

Comment on this clonotype: A junction boundary mismatches the germline segment, possibly from a read error. The rearrangement uses TRBV12-3 or TRBV12-4 and TRBJ2-3; TRBD1 might be the D (5 bases). The CDR3 sequence is 15 residues long. The CDR3 protein is CASSQQGLGTDAQYF. As DNA, the CDR3 is TGTGCCAGCAGTCAGCAGGGTCTAGGCACAGATGCGCAGTATTTT.

This clonotype was counted between two and nine times. The rearrangement uses TRBV5-4 and TRBJ2-4; possibly TRBD1 for D (5 bases). This CDR3 is built from 14 residues. The germline V and J ends were trimmed by 0 bases and 8 bases, with 12 bases remaining between them. Germline CDR1 is SGHNT and CDR2 is YYREEE (reference sequence). CDR3 amino acids: CASSLAGTGHIQYF. The CDR3 nucleotides read TGTGCCAGCAGCTTGGCCGGAACAGGACACATTCAGTACTTC.

In its sample, this clonotype was seen once. This clone may be a read error of a much larger clone one base away. The rearrangement uses TRBV20-1 and TRBJ2-4, with TRBD1 matching 10 bases. The CDR3 is 14 amino acids. Germline assignment: CDR1 DFQATT and CDR2 SNEGSKA (reference sequence). V lost 5 bases and J lost 7; bases outside the gene matches: 8. The CDR3 DNA follows: TGCAGTGCTTCGACAGGGGGCTCGAGTAACATTCAGTACTTC. As protein: CSASTGGSSNIQYF.

This clonotype appeared many times. The rearrangement links TRBV28 to TRBJ2-7; TRBD1 matches 8 bases. Germline CDR1 is MDHEN and CDR2 is SYDVKM. The CDR3 runs to 15 residues. The ends lost 5 bases at V and 1 base at J; junction bases unmatched: 7. CDR3 nucleotides: TGTGCCAGCAGTCTCGGGACAGGTTTGTCCTACGAGCAGTACTTC. This translates into CASSLGTGLSYEQYF. Full variable domain (remainder filled in from reference TRBV28 and TRBJ2-7): DVKVTQSSRYLVKRTGEKVFLECVQDMDHENMFWYRQDPGLGLRLIYFSYDVKMKEKGDIPEGYSVSREKKERFSLILESASTNQTSMYLCASSLGTGLSYEQYFGPGTRLTVT.

V is TRBV7-8 and J is TRBJ1-1; D is undetermined. Trimming pared 5 bases from V and 3 bases from J, leaving 13 bases between. Germline CDR1 SGHVS, CDR2 FQNEAQ. The CDR3 runs to 14 residues. CDR3 in DNA: TGTGCCAGCAGCCTGGACCCCGAGTACACTGAAGCTTTCTTT. Translation: CASSLDPEYTEAFF.

In this sample, this clonotype turned up many times. The rearrangement links TRBV7-9 to TRBJ2-1, with 10 positions matching TRBD2. V trimming: 5 bases; J trimming: 9 bases; junction bases outside the gene matches: 16. From germline, CDR1 is SEHNR and CDR2 FQNEAQ (reference sequence). This CDR3 is 17 amino acids long. CDR3 DNA: TGTGCCAGCAGCCCATCTCTGGGAGCGGGAGGGCCGTTTGAGCAGTTCTTC. Translated: CASSPSLGAGGPFEQFF.

V usage is TRBV4-2 and J usage is TRBJ2-3; 11 bases fit TRBD1. Per germline, CDR1 LGHNA and CDR2 YNFKEQ. This CDR3 spans 17 amino acids. J was trimmed by 5 bases and V by 2 bases; bases with no gene match: 9. The chain's CDR3 is CASSQPGQGALLDTQYF. In nucleotides, the CDR3 is TGTGCCAGCAGCCAACCCGGACAGGGGGCGCTTTTAGATACGCAGTATTTT.

In the case of this clonotype: Since a far larger clone is one base different, this is likely a read error. This sequence joins TRBV11-2 and TRBJ2-1, with D perhaps matching TRBD2 (5 bases). The J call may be mistaken, given a closer DNA end match to TRBJ2-5. The CDR3 is 12 amino acids. Germline lookup yields CDR1 SGHAT and CDR2 FQNNGV. CDR3 residues: CAGTGIQETQYF. Here the CDR3 DNA reads TGTGCCGGCACCGGGATACAAGAGACCCAGTACTTC.

About this clonotype: One junction end does not reproduce the germline sequence, and a read error may be involved. This rearrangement joins TRBV13 to TRBJ2-7; D unresolved. CDR3 length: 14 amino acids. CDR1 and CDR2 from the germline V gene are PRHDT and FYEKMQ (reference sequence). CDR3 DNA: TGTGTCAGCAGCTCATCACGGAGCTCCTACGAGCAGTACTTC. This sequence encodes CVSSSSRSSYEQYF.

This clonotype was counted only a few times. J is TRBJ2-3 and V is TRBV7-9; 12 bases match TRBD2. Germline CDR1 and CDR2: SEHNR and FQNEAQ (reference sequence). The CDR3 totals 18 residues. V lost 6 bases to trimming and J lost 4 bases; unmatched junction nucleotides: 14. The CDR3 spells CASRRTSGTSAPSDTQYF. The CDR3 coding sequence is TGTGCCAGCAGACGGACTAGCGGGACCTCCGCCCCATCAGATACGCAGTATTTT.

This clonotype was seen at least ten times. This chain joins TRBV7-6 and TRBJ2-7; 7 bases agree with TRBD2. Germline V lookup: CDR1 SGHVS, CDR2 FNYEAQ. The CDR3 loop spans 15 amino acids. V was pared by 5 bases and J by 0 bases, with 7 bases of the junction left unmatched. CDR3 residues: CASSPPGTTSYEQYF. DNA for the CDR3: TGTGCCAGCAGCCCGCCCGGGACTACCTCCTACGAGCAGTACTTC.

This clonotype has only a few counts. The V call is TRBV5-1, the J call TRBJ1-1; possible D gene TRBD1, 5 bases. Germline V lookup: CDR1 SGHRS, CDR2 YFSETQ. With 6 bases removed from V and 5 bases from J, the gap between germline ends came to 17 bases. CDR3 length: 14 residues. The CDR3 loop reads CASTEGWRRTEAFF. The CDR3 coding sequence is TGCGCCAGCACCGAGGGGTGGAGAAGGACTGAAGCTTTCTTT.